This T cell receptor beta chain emerged from a study of T-cell reconstitution after alpha-beta-depleted transplantation in children. Unique molecular identifiers were built into the TCRbeta library. TCRdb called the PCR reads again in MiXCR, with one record for every CDR3 protein. The sample includes 350,000 to 450,000 distinct CDR3 sequences, approximately 20% of them seen just once. Trimming shortened V by 4 bases and J by 2 bases, and 20 bases separated the two germline ends. The CDR3 is 17 residues long. The germline CDR1 and CDR2 sequences are SGHRS and YFSETQ. This specimen consisted of PBMCs from the stem cell graft donor, obtained from the stem cell graft. This TCR came from a human donor who donated a stem cell graft to a child with acute myeloid leukemia. J is TRBJ2-3 and V is TRBV5-1, with D possibly TRBD1 on 6 matching bases. CDR3 region: CASSRAGTTDLTDTQYF. The CDR3 bases are TGCGCCAGCAGCCGTGCCGGGACAACAGACCTCACAGATACGCAGTATTTT.